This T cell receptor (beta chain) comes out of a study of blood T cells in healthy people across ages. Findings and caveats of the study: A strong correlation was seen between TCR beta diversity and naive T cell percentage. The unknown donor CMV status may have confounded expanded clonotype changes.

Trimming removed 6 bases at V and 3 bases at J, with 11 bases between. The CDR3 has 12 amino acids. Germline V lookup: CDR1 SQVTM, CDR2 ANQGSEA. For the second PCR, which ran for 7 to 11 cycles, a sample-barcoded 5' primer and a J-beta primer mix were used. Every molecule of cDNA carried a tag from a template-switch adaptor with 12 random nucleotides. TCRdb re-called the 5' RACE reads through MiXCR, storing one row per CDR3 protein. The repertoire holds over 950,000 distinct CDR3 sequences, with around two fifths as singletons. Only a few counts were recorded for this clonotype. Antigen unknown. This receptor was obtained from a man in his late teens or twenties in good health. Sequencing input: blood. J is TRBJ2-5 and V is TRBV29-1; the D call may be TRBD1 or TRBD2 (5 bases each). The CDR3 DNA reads TGCAGCGTCCGGGACGTAAAAGAGACCCAGTACTTC. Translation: CSVRDVKETQYF.